This T cell receptor beta chain was sequenced during a study of early T cells in non-severe SARS-CoV-2 infection. About the research overall: Chains stayed unpaired after sequencing of bulk RNA from unsorted whole blood.

Separate cDNA molecules each had unique molecular identifiers attached to them. MiXCR, applied by TCRdb to the 5' RACE reads, yields one record per CDR3 protein. The sample holds around 65,000 distinct CDR3 sequences, roughly 12% seen once. Trimming removed 2 bases at V and 5 bases at J, with 7 bases between. The CDR3 totals 13 residues. The germline gives CDR1 KGHSH, CDR2 LQKENI. This clonotype occurred a few times. V is TRBV18 and J is TRBJ1-5; D remains unclear. The TCR originated in an adult who was a healthcare worker with PCR-confirmed SARS-CoV-2 infection or an uninfected control (not recorded which). Sequenced material: whole blood, taken at baseline. The CDR3, as DNA: TGTGCCAGCTCACCAAGCGGGGATCAGCCCCAGCATTTT. Amino acid sequence: CASSPSGDQPQHF.